The entry below gives a single T cell receptor beta chain sequence along with its context. What it binds is unknown. Trimming at V came to 3 bases and at J to 0 bases, leaving 7 bases not matched to a gene. The CDR3 covers 17 residues. RNA transcripts were the template for amplifying TCR beta CDR3 regions. The HTBI primer set served for first-round RT-PCR of the TCR CDR3. TCRdb redid the calling of the multiplex PCR reads with MiXCR, one entry per CDR3 protein. The sample yields 530,000 or so distinct CDR3 sequences, about 24% seen once. The sample comes from a study of T cells in Graves' hyperthyroidism and ophthalmopathy. Study-wide points: Clonotypes that were expanded in thyroid above 0.001 mostly appeared in blood too. In the analysis, a 13 V-J model separated ophthalmopathy from stable hyperthyroidism.

Orbital computed tomography and thyroid ultrasound, together with serum TRAb and thyroxine and clinical symptoms, were used for diagnoses. The sequence derives from a woman aged 25-40 years with Graves' ophthalmopathy. The rearrangement links TRBV12-3 or TRBV12-4 to TRBJ1-1, with 10 bases matching TRBD1. Source material: blood. In DNA form, the CDR3 reads TGTGCCAGCAGTTTTACGAGGACAGGGGGGTTGAACACTGAAGCTTTCTTT. Translation gives CASSFTRTGGLNTEAFF.